Following are 19 T cell receptor beta chains from one sample sequenced in a study of T cell responses to AZD1222 COVID-19 vaccine. The table came from immunoSEQ multiplex PCR; TCRdb's copy has only in-frame clones and leaves some out. This table has roughly 120,000 clones, 70% to 90% appearing once. Here the sequenced sample was peripheral blood, taken 28 days after the second AZD1222 dose. The origin of the receptors is an adult who received the AZD1222 COVID-19 vaccine.

This rearrangement joins TRBV7-9 to TRBJ1-2; perhaps TRBD1 as D (5 bases). The CDR3 consists of 17 residues. In germline, CDR1 is SEHNR, CDR2 FQNEAQ (reference sequence). The germline V and J ends were trimmed by 1 base and 6 bases, with 21 bases remaining between them. The CDR3 sequence: CASSLDARDHSWNGYTF. The CDR3 DNA reads TGTGCCAGCAGCTTAGACGCCCGGGACCACTCGTGGAATGGCTACACCTTC.

This sequence joins TRBV7-9 and TRBJ2-1, with no clear D. The CDR3 covers 10 residues. V lost 8 bases to trimming and J lost 14 bases, with 13 bases between them. CDR1 and CDR2 (germline): SEHNR, FQNEAQ (reference sequence). CDR3 DNA: TGTGCCAGCGGAGTAGGGCCTGAGTTCTTC. Amino acid sequence: CASGVGPEFF.

This chain uses TRBV3-1 (or the pseudogene TRBV3-2) with TRBJ1-6, with D unresolved. The V end lost 2 bases, the J end lost 2 bases, and 16 bases lay between the germline ends. This CDR3 contains 18 residues. Germline loops: CDR1 LGHDT, CDR2 YNNKEL (reference sequence). The CDR3, as DNA: TGTGCCAGCAGCCAACTCCGGTCGGGGAATCCCTATAATTCACCCCTCCACTTT. It encodes CASSQLRSGNPYNSPLHF.

The rearrangement uses TRBV12-3 or TRBV12-4 and TRBJ1-1; TRBD1 might be the D (6 bases). The CDR3 sequence is 13 residues long. The V end lost 6 bases, the J end lost 8 bases, and 16 bases lay between the germline ends. CDR3 sequence reads: CASRSMGATEAFF. The CDR3 region has the DNA TGTGCCAGCAGGTCCATGGGGGCGACAGAAGCTTTCTTT.

This chain uses TRBV15 with TRBJ1-3; TRBD1 matches 10 bases. V was clipped by 1 base and J by 4 bases; unmatched bases: 7. The length of the CDR3 is 17 residues. Germline CDR1 and CDR2: LNHNV and YYDKDF (reference sequence). This chain's CDR3 is CATSRVGTGVSGNTIYF. The CDR3 nucleotides read TGTGCCACCAGCAGAGTAGGGACAGGGGTTTCGGGAAACACCATATATTTT.

The chain couples TRBV4-2 to TRBJ2-3, with 10 nucleotides matching TRBD1. Germline values: CDR1 LGHNA, CDR2 YNFKEQ. The CDR3 sequence is 15 residues long. J gave up 4 bases and V 4 bases, and 5 bases lay outside the gene matches. The CDR3 here is CASSRTGTGADTQYF. The CDR3 nucleotides read TGTGCCAGCAGCCGGACCGGGACAGGGGCAGATACGCAGTATTTT.

The rearrangement links TRBV28 to TRBJ1-5; 7 nucleotides align to TRBD1. The CDR3 has 16 amino acids. Per germline, CDR1 MDHEN and CDR2 SYDVKM. The V gene end was trimmed by 3 bases and the J gene end by 6 bases; junction bases not matched to a gene: 11. CDR3 amino acids: CASSFARRQGFQPQHF. The CDR3 coding sequence is TGTGCCAGCAGTTTCGCGCGTCGACAGGGATTTCAGCCCCAGCATTTT.

This clone was detected once. The chain couples TRBV19 to TRBJ1-4, with a tentative D call TRBD1 (5 bases). Germline V gene lookup returns CDR1 LNHDA and CDR2 SQIVND (reference sequence). The CDR3 totals 15 residues. The ends were cut back, 3 bases at V and 7 bases at J, with 15 bases in the middle. The CDR3 here is CASSIGAARREKLFF. The DNA of the CDR3 is TGTGCCAGTAGTATCGGGGCGGCACGACGTGAAAAACTGTTTTTT.

The rearrangement uses TRBV18 and TRBJ2-1; 8 nucleotides align to TRBD1. The CDR3 is made up of 14 amino acids. After removal of 5 bases from V and 7 bases from J, the junction contained 7 bases not matched to a gene. Germline CDR1 KGHSH, CDR2 LQKENI. The CDR3 DNA sequence: TGTGCCAGCTCATCGGGGACAGGAAAGAATGAGCAGTTCTTC. Protein: CASSSGTGKNEQFF.

This chain uses TRBV2 with TRBJ2-4; 9 bases are shared with TRBD1. The CDR3 length is 15 residues. The J segment lost 6 bases and the V segment lost 6 bases, leaving 9 bases of the junction unmatched. Per the germline V gene, CDR1 is SNHLY and CDR2 is FYNNEI. CDR3 amino acids: CASRTGGGIINIQYF. The CDR3 DNA reads TGTGCCAGCAGAACAGGGGGCGGAATAATAAACATTCAGTACTTC.

This CDR3 reads CAISDLGPPDSPLHF. DNA of the CDR3: TGTGCCATCAGTGATTTGGGCCCTCCAGATTCACCCCTCCACTTT. The chain joins TRBV10-3 to TRBJ1-6; D unresolved. CDR1 ENHRY and CDR2 SYGVKD come from the germline V gene. Trimming removed 3 bases at V and 8 bases at J, with 14 bases between. CDR3 length: 15 residues.

The chain carries TRBV3-1 (or the pseudogene TRBV3-2) and TRBJ1-1; D gene unclear. The CDR3 is 14 amino acids. CDR1 is LGHDT, CDR2 YNNKEL, per germline (reference sequence). V was trimmed by 1 base and J by 8 bases, leaving 14 bases between them. CDR3 residues: CASSQAFMGGEAFF. CDR3 DNA sequence: TGTGCCAGCAGCCAAGCGTTTATGGGAGGAGAAGCTTTCTTT.

CDR3 nucleotide sequence: TGCGCCAGCAGCTTGGCGGGGGGCTATTTCGGAGACACCATATATTTT. Its protein product is CASSLAGGYFGDTIYF. The chain employs TRBV5-1 and TRBJ1-3, with a tentative D call TRBD1 (6 bases). This CDR3 region has 16 residues. V was cut by 0 bases and J by 8 bases, with 18 bases left in between. The germline V gene encodes CDR1 SGHRS and CDR2 YFSETQ.

The rearrangement uses TRBV11-2 and TRBJ2-2, with D possibly being TRBD1 or TRBD2 (5 bases each). The V end lost 5 bases, the J end lost 4 bases, and 14 bases lay between the germline ends. The CDR3 length is 15 residues. From germline, CDR1 is SGHAT and CDR2 FQNNGV. The CDR3 protein is CASSPGTAVTGELFF. CDR3 DNA: TGTGCCAGCAGCCCAGGGACCGCCGTCACCGGGGAGCTGTTTTTT.

J is TRBJ1-2 and V is TRBV7-9; D call uncertain. This CDR3 comprises 14 residues. V dropped 5 bases and J dropped 1 base, with 11 bases sitting between them. The germline CDR1 and CDR2 sequences are SEHNR and FQNEAQ (reference sequence). Written as DNA, the CDR3 is TGTGCCAGCAGCCCCCAAGGACTTAACTATGGCTACACCTTC. It yields the protein CASSPQGLNYGYTF.

This sequence joins TRBV7-2 and TRBJ2-3; D perhaps matches TRBD2 (5 bases). The V end was cut by 3 bases, the J end by 5 bases, with 12 bases between. This CDR3 spans 14 amino acids. The germline V gene has CDR1 SGHTA and CDR2 FQGNSA. CDR3 loop: CASSFGGLVDTQYF. The CDR3 coding sequence is TGTGCCAGCAGCTTTGGAGGTTTGGTAGATACGCAGTATTTT.

The chain has TRBV7-6 and TRBJ1-4, with D hard to call. The CDR3 covers 13 residues. Trimming left V 2 bases short and J 7 bases short, with 8 bases between. Germline CDR1 and CDR2: SGHVS and FNYEAQ. CDR3 sequence: CASSLQYGEKLFF. Here the CDR3 DNA reads TGTGCCAGCAGCTTACAGTACGGTGAAAAACTGTTTTTT.

This clone was observed a few times. V usage is TRBV5-6 and J usage is TRBJ1-2, with TRBD1 matching 8 bases. Germline-derived CDR1 and CDR2 are SGHDT and YYEEEE. J lost 8 bases, V lost 2 bases, and 8 bases had no gene match. This CDR3 has 14 amino acids. The CDR3 loop reads CASSFTGGIGGYTF. CDR3 nucleotide sequence: TGTGCCAGCAGCTTTACAGGGGGAATCGGCGGCTACACCTTC.

The gene calls are TRBV21-1 and TRBJ1-1; the D call in the table, TRBD1, was not verified against the DNA. TRBV21-1 constitutes a pseudogene. CDR3 length: 14 residues. The CDR3 DNA reads TGTGCCAGCAGCAGACAGGGGGAGCAGGGTGAAGCTTTCTTT. Amino acid sequence: CASSRQGEQGEAFF.